These 6 T cell receptor beta chains were all obtained from the same sample, sequenced in a study of long-term antiretroviral therapy in people with HIV. A v3.0 immunoSEQ assay was performed at survey level. TCRdb keeps only in-frame clones here, not all; method: immunoSEQ multiplex PCR. Among about 24,000 clones listed, 81% were seen once. The material sequenced was unsorted PBMCs, taken 4.4 years after starting antiretroviral therapy. These receptors were obtained from a man in his thirties or forties with HIV.

The CDR3 loop is CASSLTGSSNQPQHF. CDR3 DNA: TGTGCCAGTAGTTTGACAGGTTCTAGCAATCAGCCCCAGCATTTT. This chain connects TRBV19 to TRBJ1-5; tentative D call: TRBD1 (6 bases). This CDR3 comprises 15 residues. Trimming cost V 5 bases and J 0 bases, with 11 bases left between them. CDR1 and CDR2 (germline): LNHDA, SQIVND (reference sequence).

The V call is TRBV19, the J call TRBJ2-1; a possible D gene is TRBD1 (5 bases). Trimming stripped 0 bases from V and 8 bases from J, with 5 bases between. This CDR3 is built from 12 residues. Germline CDR1 and CDR2: LNHDA and SQIVND (reference sequence). DNA for the CDR3: TGTGCCAGTAGTATAGACAGGGATGAGCAGTTCTTC. Protein product: CASSIDRDEQFF.

The chain employs TRBV7-6 and TRBJ2-1; possibly TRBD1 for D (5 bases). CDR1 is SGHVS, CDR2 FNYEAQ, per germline. This CDR3 is 16 amino acids long. V shed 1 base and J shed 2 bases, with 12 bases lying between them. The DNA for the CDR3 is TGTGCCAGCAGCTTAGAAGGCAGGGTTCCCTACAATGAGCAGTTCTTC. Residues: CASSLEGRVPYNEQFF.

The chain employs TRBV9 and TRBJ1-1; 7 positions agree with TRBD1. The CDR3 runs 15 residues. V gave up 4 bases and J gave up 0 bases; unmatched junction bases: 6. CDR1 SGDLS and CDR2 YYNGEE come from the germline V gene. The CDR3 DNA is TGTGCCAGCAGCCCCCCGGGACAGTTGAACACTGAAGCTTTCTTT. This sequence encodes CASSPPGQLNTEAFF.

This chain uses TRBV7-9 with TRBJ2-3; D not resolved. This CDR3 is 14 amino acids long. Trimming pared 2 bases from V and 10 bases from J, leaving 16 bases between. CDR1 and CDR2 from the germline V gene are SEHNR and FQNEAQ (reference sequence). The CDR3 DNA sequence: TGTGCCAGCAGCTTAAAACCCTCCCCGGTTCCGCAGTATTTT. This encodes CASSLKPSPVPQYF.

The V gene is TRBV10-3, the J gene TRBJ1-1; unclear D gene. Trimming removed 7 bases from V and 5 bases from J, with 8 bases in between. There are 11 residues in the CDR3. Germline assignment: CDR1 ENHRY and CDR2 SYGVKD. This chain's CDR3 is CAIKASTEAFF. The DNA of the CDR3 is TGTGCCATCAAGGCCAGTACTGAAGCTTTCTTT.